Here is one T cell receptor beta chain with its context. Its target is not known. This record comes from a study of shared clonotypes between healthy human individuals. The study, taken as a whole, reports: Sampling covered nothing but blood. Tissue TCR repertoires likely differ from those found in blood.

With ten immunoSEQ deep assay plates, unsorted PBMC DNA underwent sequencing. Only in-frame clones appear in the TCRdb table, and some are missing; sequencing was by immunoSEQ multiplex PCR. The sample carries about 510,000 clones, 70% to 80% recorded once. There were only Caucasian adults among the donors, and all lived in Nashville, Tennessee. Each unsorted sample relied on about 90 million PBMCs as its source of genomic DNA. The CDR3 is made up of 14 amino acids. Germline CDR1 is MNHEY and CDR2 is SMNVEV (reference sequence). Trimming cost V 7 bases and J 9 bases; bases outside gene matches: 6. This TCR was recovered from a woman aged 40 to 50 in good health. Some clones in this sample may be carry-over from other donors' samples. Sequenced sample: PBMCs. The chain is built from TRBV27 and TRBJ2-1; 13 bases are a match to TRBD2. CDR3 loop: CASNRLAGGIEQFF. CDR3 coding DNA: TGTGCCAGCAACCGACTAGCGGGAGGTATTGAGCAGTTCTTC.